This TCR beta chain was observed in a study of T cell repertoires in cytomegalovirus infection. This clonotype was counted only a few times. Its antigen is not identified. This CDR3 is 13 amino acids long. Germline CDR1 and CDR2: MNHNY and SVGAGI (reference sequence). Deletions cut 4 bases from V and 3 bases from J, with 10 bases between. TCRdb redid the calling of the reads with MiXCR, one entry per CDR3 protein. This sample has about 900,000 distinct CDR3 sequences, with roughly 31% found just once. This TCR derives from a human donor in good health (CMV status not recorded). Some clones in this sample may be carry-over from other donors' samples. The sequencing here drew on cultured CD8+ T cells from PBMCs, taken from culture after CMV antigen stimulation. The chain has TRBV6-6 and TRBJ2-7; weak D call: TRBD1 (6 bases). DNA of the CDR3: TGTGCCAGCAGTTGGGACAAAATCTACGAGCAGTACTTC. Its protein product is CASSWDKIYEQYF.